This TCR beta chain derives from a study of OX40 agonist ivuxolimab in advanced cancers. Germline V lookup: CDR1 ENHRY, CDR2 SYGVKD. Trimming took off 5 bases at V and 1 base at J, with 13 bases between the two ends. The CDR3 contains 15 residues. Here immunoSEQ multiplex PCR was the method, and the copy in TCRdb shows in-frame clones only, minus some. Of more than 65,000 clones listed, about 81% are singletons. At cycle 4 day 1, cycle 7 day 1, and baseline, blood was sampled. To note about this clone: The antigen is unknown.

The study's findings and limits: At 0.1 to 3.0 mg/kg, CD4+ and CD8+ blood T cells expanded clonally by week 6.

The source material was CD4+ or CD8+ T cells sorted from blood, sampled in a trial of the OX40 agonist ivuxolimab. The TCR sequence derives from an adult with an advanced solid tumor such as melanoma, head and neck, liver or kidney cancer. V usage is TRBV10-3 and J usage is TRBJ2-3; D not certain. For the CDR3, the DNA is TGTGCCATCAGTCCATCTGAAAGGGGCACAGATACGCAGTATTTT. Its protein is CAISPSERGTDTQYF.